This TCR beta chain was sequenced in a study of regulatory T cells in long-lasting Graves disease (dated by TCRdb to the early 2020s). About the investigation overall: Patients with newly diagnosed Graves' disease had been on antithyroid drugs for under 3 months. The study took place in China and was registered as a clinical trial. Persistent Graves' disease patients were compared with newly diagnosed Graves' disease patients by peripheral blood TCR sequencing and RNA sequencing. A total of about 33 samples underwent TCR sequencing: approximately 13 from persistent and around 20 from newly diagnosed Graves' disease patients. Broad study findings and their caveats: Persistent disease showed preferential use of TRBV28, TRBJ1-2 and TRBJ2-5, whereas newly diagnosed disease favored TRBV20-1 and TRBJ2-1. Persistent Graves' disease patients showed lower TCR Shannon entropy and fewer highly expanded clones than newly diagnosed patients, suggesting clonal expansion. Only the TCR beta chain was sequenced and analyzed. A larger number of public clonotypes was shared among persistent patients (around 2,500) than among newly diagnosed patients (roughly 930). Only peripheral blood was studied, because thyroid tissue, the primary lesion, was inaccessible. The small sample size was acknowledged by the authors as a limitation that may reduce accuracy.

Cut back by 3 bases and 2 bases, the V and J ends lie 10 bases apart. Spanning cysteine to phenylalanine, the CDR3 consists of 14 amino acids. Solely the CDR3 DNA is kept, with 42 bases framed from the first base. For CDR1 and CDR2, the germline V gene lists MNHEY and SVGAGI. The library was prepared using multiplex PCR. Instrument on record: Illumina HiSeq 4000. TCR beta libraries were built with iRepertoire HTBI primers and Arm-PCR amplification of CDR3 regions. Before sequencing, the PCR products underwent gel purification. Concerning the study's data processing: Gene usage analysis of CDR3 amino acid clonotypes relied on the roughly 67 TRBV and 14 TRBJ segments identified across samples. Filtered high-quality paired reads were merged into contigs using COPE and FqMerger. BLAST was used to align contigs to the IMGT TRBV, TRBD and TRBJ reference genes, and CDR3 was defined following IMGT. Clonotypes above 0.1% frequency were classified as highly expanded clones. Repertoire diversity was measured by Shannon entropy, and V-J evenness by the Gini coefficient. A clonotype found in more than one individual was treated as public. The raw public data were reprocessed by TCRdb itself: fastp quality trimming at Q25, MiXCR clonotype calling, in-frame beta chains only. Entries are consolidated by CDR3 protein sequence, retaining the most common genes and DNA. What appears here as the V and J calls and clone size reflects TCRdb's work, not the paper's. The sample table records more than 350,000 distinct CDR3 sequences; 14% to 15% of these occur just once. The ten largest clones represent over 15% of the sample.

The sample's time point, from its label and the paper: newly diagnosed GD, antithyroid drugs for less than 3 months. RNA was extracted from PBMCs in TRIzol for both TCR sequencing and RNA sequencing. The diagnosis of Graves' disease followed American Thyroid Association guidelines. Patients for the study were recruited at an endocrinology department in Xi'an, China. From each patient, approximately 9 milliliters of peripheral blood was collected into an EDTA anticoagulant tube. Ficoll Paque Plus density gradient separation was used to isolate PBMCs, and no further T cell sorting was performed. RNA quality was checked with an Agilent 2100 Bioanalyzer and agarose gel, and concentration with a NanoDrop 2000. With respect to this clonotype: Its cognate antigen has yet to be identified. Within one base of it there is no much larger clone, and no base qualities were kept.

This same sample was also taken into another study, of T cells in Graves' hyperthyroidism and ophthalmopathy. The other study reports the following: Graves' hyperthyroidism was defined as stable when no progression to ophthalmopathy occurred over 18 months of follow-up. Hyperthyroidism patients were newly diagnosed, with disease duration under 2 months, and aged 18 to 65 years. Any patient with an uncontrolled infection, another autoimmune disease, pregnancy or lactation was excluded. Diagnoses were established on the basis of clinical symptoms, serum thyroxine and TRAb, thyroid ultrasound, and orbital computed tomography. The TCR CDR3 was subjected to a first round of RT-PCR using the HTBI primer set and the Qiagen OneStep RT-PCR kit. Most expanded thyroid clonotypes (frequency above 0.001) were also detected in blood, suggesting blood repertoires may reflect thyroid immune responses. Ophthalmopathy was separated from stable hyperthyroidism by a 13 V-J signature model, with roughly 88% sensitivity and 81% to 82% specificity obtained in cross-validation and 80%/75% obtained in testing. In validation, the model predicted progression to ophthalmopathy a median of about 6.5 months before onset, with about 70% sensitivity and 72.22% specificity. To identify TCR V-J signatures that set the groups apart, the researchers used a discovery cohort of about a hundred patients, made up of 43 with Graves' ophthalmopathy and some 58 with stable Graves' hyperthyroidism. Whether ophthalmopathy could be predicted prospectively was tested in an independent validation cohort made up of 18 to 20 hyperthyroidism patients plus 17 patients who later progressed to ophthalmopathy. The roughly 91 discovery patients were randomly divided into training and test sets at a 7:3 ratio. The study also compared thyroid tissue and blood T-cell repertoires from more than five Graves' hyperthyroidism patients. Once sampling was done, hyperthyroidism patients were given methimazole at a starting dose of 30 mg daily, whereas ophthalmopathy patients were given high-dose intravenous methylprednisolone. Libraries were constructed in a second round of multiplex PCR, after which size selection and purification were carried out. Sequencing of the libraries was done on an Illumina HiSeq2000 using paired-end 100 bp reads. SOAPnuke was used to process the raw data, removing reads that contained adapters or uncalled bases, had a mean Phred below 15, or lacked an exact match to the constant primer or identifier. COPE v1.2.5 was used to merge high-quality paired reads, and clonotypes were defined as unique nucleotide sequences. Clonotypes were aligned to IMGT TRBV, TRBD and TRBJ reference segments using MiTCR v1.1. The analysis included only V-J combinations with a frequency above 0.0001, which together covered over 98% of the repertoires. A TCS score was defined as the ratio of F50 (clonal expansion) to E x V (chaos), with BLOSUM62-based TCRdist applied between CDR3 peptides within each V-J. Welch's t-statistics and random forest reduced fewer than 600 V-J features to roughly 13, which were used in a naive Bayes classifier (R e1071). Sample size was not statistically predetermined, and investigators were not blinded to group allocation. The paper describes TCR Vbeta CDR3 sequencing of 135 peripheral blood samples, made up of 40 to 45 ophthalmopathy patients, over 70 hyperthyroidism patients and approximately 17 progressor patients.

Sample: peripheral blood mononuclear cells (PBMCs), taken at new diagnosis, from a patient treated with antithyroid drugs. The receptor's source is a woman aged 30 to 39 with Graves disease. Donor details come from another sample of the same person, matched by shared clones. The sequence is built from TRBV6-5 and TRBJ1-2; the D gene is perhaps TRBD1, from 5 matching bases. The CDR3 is CASSYSGINYGYTF. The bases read TGTGCCAGCAGTTATTCAGGGATCAACTATGGCTACACCTTC.